This TCR beta chain was sequenced in a study of cytomegalovirus exposure and HLA in healthy donors. General study points: Diagnosis of cytomegalovirus status made by the classifier reportedly showed high specificity and sensitivity.

Nominally healthy donors provided the samples, though records likely missed some immune exposures. V was cut by 3 bases and J by 0 bases, with 11 bases left in between. Germline V lookup: CDR1 SQVTM, CDR2 ANQGSEA. CDR3 length equals 15 residues. Remarks on this clone: Its specificity is not known.

The PCR had 60 Vbeta and 13 Jbeta primers. This table comes from immunoSEQ multiplex PCR, and its TCRdb copy is limited to in-frame clones, with some not included. The sample consists of 55,000 to 80,000 clones, around 72% of them appearing once. This TCR was recovered from a young woman in good health and CMV-seropositive. This chain joins TRBV29-1 and TRBJ1-4, with a possible D match to TRBD1 (6 bases). The sample comprised PBMCs. The CDR3 is CSVEGTTATNEKLFF. In DNA, the CDR3 is TGCAGCGTTGAGGGGACAACGGCAACTAATGAAAAACTGTTTTTT.